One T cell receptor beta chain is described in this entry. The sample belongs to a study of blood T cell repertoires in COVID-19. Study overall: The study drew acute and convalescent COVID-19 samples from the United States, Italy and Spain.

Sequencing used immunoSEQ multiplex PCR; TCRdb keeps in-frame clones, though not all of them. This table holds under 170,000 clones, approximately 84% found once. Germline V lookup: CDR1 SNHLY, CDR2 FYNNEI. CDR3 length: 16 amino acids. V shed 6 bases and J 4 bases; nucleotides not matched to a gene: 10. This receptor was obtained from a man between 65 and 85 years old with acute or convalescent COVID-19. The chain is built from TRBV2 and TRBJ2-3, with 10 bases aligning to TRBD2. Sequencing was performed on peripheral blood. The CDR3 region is CASRKALAGEADTQYF. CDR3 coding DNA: TGTGCCAGCAGGAAGGCGCTAGCGGGAGAGGCAGATACGCAGTATTTT.